The next 20 T cell receptor beta chains were all read from a single sample in a study of CD4 T cells in relation to SARS-CoV-2 and coronaviruses. Clones were read by immunoSEQ multiplex PCR, and TCRdb kept only the in-frame ones, dropping some. This sample has around 54,000 clones; about 90% occur once, and the top ten carry roughly 0.37%. The sequenced material came from naive CD4+ T cells from PBMCs. The subset is: naive CD4+ T cells isolated by negative enrichment. These receptors came from an adult with COVID-19.

This clone showed up just once. This chain links TRBV3-1 (or the pseudogene TRBV3-2) with TRBJ2-7; D call uncertain. Germline CDR1 and CDR2: LGHDT and YNNKEL (reference sequence). The V and J ends lost 4 bases and 5 bases respectively, with 6 bases between them. The CDR3 spans 11 residues. This chain's CDR3 is CASSLSDEQYF. The DNA of the CDR3 is TGTGCCAGCAGCCTATCGGACGAGCAGTACTTC.

This chain joins TRBV19 and TRBJ1-2; TRBD1 matches at 8 bases. Germline CDR1 is LNHDA and CDR2 is SQIVND (reference sequence). V trimming: 9 bases; J trimming: 7 bases; junction bases outside the gene matches: 7. The CDR3 spans 12 residues. CDR3 nucleotides: TGTGCCAGCTCGACAGGGGATGGTGGCTACACCTTC. This sequence encodes CASSTGDGGYTF. The complete variable domain, with remaining parts taken from reference TRBV19 and TRBJ1-2, reads DGGITQSPKYLFRKEGQNVTLSCEQNLNHDAMYWYRQDPGQGLRLIYYSQIVNDFQKGDIAEGYSVSREKKESFPLTVTSAQKNPTAFYLCASSTGDGGYTFGSGTRLTVV.

V and J are TRBV6-5 and TRBJ1-5; D gene uncertain. This CDR3 has 14 amino acids. Looked up from germline, CDR1 is MNHEY and CDR2 is SVGAGI. Trimming took 2 bases from V and 0 from J, leaving 5 bases between them. CDR3 region: CASSYARSNQPQHF. The CDR3 DNA follows: TGTGCCAGCAGTTACGCCCGTAGCAATCAGCCCCAGCATTTT.

The CDR3 DNA is TGCGCCAGCAGCCAAGATTACAGCGGGAGGGCCTGGGAGCAGTACTTC. Residues: CASSQDYSGRAWEQYF. This chain uses TRBV4-3 with TRBJ2-7; TRBD2 agrees at 10 bases. The V segment lost 0 bases and the J segment 7 bases; nucleotides outside the gene matches: 9. CDR1 is LGHNA and CDR2 is YSLEER in the germline V gene. This CDR3 has 16 residues.

The V gene is TRBV5-5, the J gene TRBJ1-2; 9 bases match TRBD1. This CDR3 has 18 residues. Germline V gene lookup returns CDR1 SGHKS and CDR2 YYEKEE (reference sequence). The junction had 13 bases not matched to a gene; V was cut back by 0 bases and J by 4 bases. The CDR3 DNA follows: TGTGCCAGCAGCTTGGGGGGGACAGGGAGCCGATTCGTCTATGGCTACACCTTC. The encoded protein is CASSLGGTGSRFVYGYTF.

V is TRBV28 and J is TRBJ2-5, with unresolved D. The CDR3 has 13 residues. Germline assignment: CDR1 MDHEN and CDR2 SYDVKM. V dropped 6 bases and J dropped 6 bases, with 14 bases sitting between them. CDR3 loop: CASSPGSRQTQYF. Here the CDR3 DNA reads TGTGCCAGCAGCCCCGGATCGCGCCAGACCCAGTACTTC. Together with reference TRBV28 and TRBJ2-5, the CDR3 gives the full variable domain: DVKVTQSSRYLVKRTGEKVFLECVQDMDHENMFWYRQDPGLGLRLIYFSYDVKMKEKGDIPEGYSVSREKKERFSLILESASTNQTSMYLCASSPGSRQTQYFGPGTRLLVL.

The chain joins TRBV2 to TRBJ1-1; weak D call: TRBD1 (6 bases). The CDR3 is 14 amino acids. V lost 6 bases to trimming and J lost 6 bases, with 17 bases between them. From germline, CDR1 is SNHLY and CDR2 FYNNEI. CDR3 protein: CASRWDTLGAEAFF. In DNA form, the CDR3 reads TGTGCCAGCAGGTGGGACACGCTAGGGGCTGAAGCTTTCTTT.

The chain links TRBV5-6 to TRBJ2-5; D not certain. The CDR3 is 12 amino acids. The V gene's germline CDR1 is SGHDT and CDR2 YYEEEE. The V end was cut by 1 base, the J end by 5 bases, with 6 bases between. The CDR3 coding sequence is TGTGCCAGCAGCTTGCTTACGGAGACCCAGTACTTC. Its translation is CASSLLTETQYF.

The V gene is TRBV3-1 (or the pseudogene TRBV3-2), the J gene TRBJ2-5; no clear D. CDR1 and CDR2 from the germline V gene are LGHDT and YNNKEL (reference sequence). The CDR3 runs to 14 residues. Deletions cut 0 bases from V and 4 bases from J, with 9 bases between. The CDR3 DNA sequence: TGTGCCAGCAGCCAAGATTACGATCGAGAGACCCAGTACTTC. It specifies CASSQDYDRETQYF.

The V call is TRBV7-9, the J call TRBJ2-2; D perhaps matches TRBD2 (6 bases). Per the germline V gene, CDR1 is SEHNR and CDR2 is FQNEAQ (reference sequence). This CDR3 comprises 15 residues. Trimming removed 0 bases at V and 6 bases at J, with 11 bases between. The CDR3 loop reads CASSLAGGGPGELFF. The CDR3, as DNA: TGTGCCAGCAGCTTAGCGGGAGGAGGCCCCGGGGAGCTGTTTTTT.

The CDR3 loop reads CASHQGWTEAFF. The CDR3 bases are TGTGCCAGCCACCAGGGTTGGACTGAAGCTTTCTTT. The rearrangement uses TRBV28 and TRBJ1-1; tentatively, D is TRBD1 (5 bases). Germline V gene lookup returns CDR1 MDHEN and CDR2 SYDVKM. The CDR3 loop spans 12 amino acids. Trimming left V 8 bases short and J 5 bases short, with 12 bases between.

The sample holds one count of this clone. The V gene is TRBV19, the J gene TRBJ1-5, with 7 bases aligning to TRBD1. The germline CDR1 and CDR2 sequences are LNHDA and SQIVND (reference sequence). The CDR3 is made up of 13 amino acids. Trimming at V came to 5 bases and at J to 8 bases, leaving 6 bases not matched to a gene. The CDR3 nucleotides are TGTGCCAGTAGTGTCGACAGGGATAAGCCCCAGCATTTT. Amino acids: CASSVDRDKPQHF.

V and J are TRBV21-1 and TRBJ2-1; TRBD1 is taken as the D call from the table, unchecked against the DNA. TRBV21-1 is noted as a pseudogene. The CDR3 has 16 residues. The CDR3 nucleotides are TGTGCCAGCAGGACCTGCAGGGGCCAAATCTACAATGAGCAGTTCTTC. This encodes CASRTCRGQIYNEQFF.

CDR3 loop: CASSLGVYEQYF. The CDR3 bases are TGCGCCAGCAGCTTGGGAGTCTACGAGCAGTACTTC. The genes are TRBV5-1 and TRBJ2-7; D is unresolved. The CDR3 has 12 amino acids. V lost 0 bases and J 3 bases, leaving 4 bases between the germline ends. Per germline, CDR1 SGHRS and CDR2 YFSETQ.

This chain links TRBV7-2 with TRBJ2-3; 7 bases match TRBD2. Germline CDR1 and CDR2: SGHTA and FQGNSA. The ends lost 0 bases at V and 3 bases at J; junction bases unmatched: 3. The CDR3 loop spans 15 amino acids. CDR3: CASSLAGGPTDTQYF. The CDR3 DNA follows: TGTGCCAGCAGCTTAGCGGGAGGGCCAACAGATACGCAGTATTTT.

The chain links TRBV24-1 to TRBJ2-5; D is possibly TRBD1 (6 bases). Looked up from germline, CDR1 is KGHDR and CDR2 is SFDVKD. There are 13 residues in the CDR3. V was shortened by 4 bases and J by 3 bases, with 8 bases between the two germline ends. The CDR3 DNA sequence: TGTGCCACCAGTGACGGACAGAAAGAGACCCAGTACTTC. It encodes CATSDGQKETQYF.

V is TRBV10-3 and J is TRBJ2-7; 11 bases are a match to TRBD2. Germline assignment: CDR1 ENHRY and CDR2 SYGVKD. The V segment lost 2 bases and the J segment 2 bases; nucleotides outside the gene matches: 2. The CDR3 has 15 residues. The CDR3 region has the DNA TGTGCCATCAGTGAGGCACTAGCGGGAGCCTACGAGCAGTACTTC. This sequence encodes CAISEALAGAYEQYF.

This chain connects TRBV3-1 (or the pseudogene TRBV3-2) to TRBJ2-1, with 7 nucleotides matching TRBD2. CDR1 and CDR2 (germline): LGHDT, YNNKEL (reference sequence). The length of the CDR3 is 16 residues. V shed 0 bases and J 6 bases; nucleotides not matched to a gene: 8. The CDR3 sequence is CASSQDASGKPNEQFF. The DNA of the CDR3 is TGTGCCAGCAGCCAAGATGCCAGCGGGAAGCCCAATGAGCAGTTCTTC.

The chain links TRBV7-9 to TRBJ2-2; a possible D gene is TRBD2 (6 bases). Trimming shortened V by 6 bases and J by 6 bases, and 14 bases separated the two germline ends. CDR1 is SEHNR and CDR2 is FQNEAQ in the germline V gene (reference sequence). CDR3 length: 14 amino acids. The DNA for the CDR3 is TGTGCCAGCAGGCTACACACGGGGGCCGGGGAGCTGTTTTTT. Translated, it gives CASRLHTGAGELFF. Drawing the rest from reference TRBV7-9 and TRBJ2-2, the complete variable domain is DTGVSQNPRHKITKRGQNVTFRCDPISEHNRLYWYRQTLGQGPEFLTYFQNEAQLEKSRLLSDRFSAERPKGSFSTLEIQRTEQGDSAMYLCASRLHTGAGELFFGEGSRLTVL.

The count of this clone is one. This rearrangement joins TRBV2 to TRBJ2-7; the D is unclear. The CDR3 sequence is 12 residues long. V was pared by 4 bases and J by 7 bases, with 11 bases between. Germline CDR1 is SNHLY and CDR2 is FYNNEI. The CDR3 DNA is TGTGCCAGCAGTGGTACTTTGGGTGAGCAGTACTTC. This encodes CASSGTLGEQYF.